Below are 29 T cell receptor beta chains sequenced from a single sample in a study of naive and memory T cell subsets. Two oligonucleotides, mixed equimolar, formed the beta constant-region primer covering TRBC1 and TRBC2. The ligated cDNA underwent four PCR rounds using SP2 and nested alpha and beta constant-region primers. TCRdb ran MiXCR on the UMI-ligation and nested PCR reads and lists one entry per CDR3 protein. Found here are about 34,000 distinct CDR3 sequences, approximately 18% of them singletons; the top ten hold 3% to 3.5%. Sequenced material: effector memory CD4+ T cells from blood. The subset: effector memory, CD45RA- CD27-. These receptors all stem from a human donor in good health.

The V call is TRBV2, the J call TRBJ2-7, with TRBD2 matching 9 bases. V shed 6 bases, J shed 2 bases, and the junction held 5 bases outside the gene matches. The CDR3 totals 14 residues. Germline loops: CDR1 SNHLY, CDR2 FYNNEI. The CDR3 reads CASSPSSGAYEQYF. DNA for the CDR3: TGTGCCAGCAGCCCATCTAGCGGGGCCTACGAGCAGTACTTC.

V and J are TRBV25-1 and TRBJ1-1; TRBD1 agrees at 7 bases. The junction had 7 bases not matched to a gene; V was cut back by 6 bases and J by 6 bases. The CDR3 runs 13 residues. Germline CDR1 reads MGHDK; CDR2 reads SYGVNS. The CDR3 coding sequence is TGTGCCAGCAGAGGCAGGGGGTACCCTGAAGCTTTCTTT. This gives the protein CASRGRGYPEAFF.

The sample holds a few counts of this clonotype. The V gene is TRBV28, the J gene TRBJ2-7; D gene uncertain. The V end lost 3 bases, the J end lost 9 bases, and 12 bases lay between the germline ends. The CDR3 is made up of 12 amino acids. Per germline, CDR1 MDHEN and CDR2 SYDVKM. CDR3 sequence: CASSFASTGQYF. For the CDR3, the DNA is TGTGCCAGCAGTTTTGCCTCCACCGGGCAGTACTTC.

This clonotype was counted at least ten times. This rearrangement joins TRBV19 to TRBJ2-7; D remains unclear. CDR3 length: 14 residues. Germline CDR1 and CDR2: LNHDA and SQIVND (reference sequence). The V end was cut by 1 base, the J end by 0 bases, with 7 bases between. Written as DNA, the CDR3 is TGTGCCAGTAGTATAGCGAGGAGCTCCTACGAGCAGTACTTC. Its translation: CASSIARSSYEQYF.

J is TRBJ1-5 and V is TRBV6-6; weak D call: TRBD1 (6 bases). CDR3 length: 13 residues. From germline, CDR1 is MNHNY and CDR2 SVGAGI (reference sequence). Trimming cost V 6 bases and J 5 bases, with 11 bases left between them. CDR3 protein: CASRQGIYQPQHF. CDR3 DNA: TGTGCCAGCAGACAGGGAATATATCAGCCCCAGCATTTT.

By share, this clonotype ranks as medium-sized (0.01 to 0.1%). J is TRBJ2-3 and V is TRBV6-6; no reliable D call. The CDR3 is 12 amino acids. Germline CDR1 MNHNY, CDR2 SVGAGI (reference sequence). V shed 0 bases and J shed 6 bases, with 4 bases lying between them. The CDR3 region has the DNA TGTGCCAGCAGTTACTCAGTCGATACGCAGTATTTT. Its protein product is CASSYSVDTQYF.

This clonotype was picked up a small number of times. The chain has TRBV27 and TRBJ1-5; weak D call: TRBD1 (6 bases). Trimming removed 6 bases from V and 0 bases from J, with 15 bases in between. The CDR3 consists of 16 residues. Germline assignment: CDR1 MNHEY and CDR2 SMNVEV (reference sequence). CDR3 amino acids: CASRQGTPYSNQPQHF. The CDR3 region has the DNA TGTGCCAGCAGGCAGGGGACACCGTATAGCAATCAGCCCCAGCATTTT.

This clonotype came up many times. This chain uses TRBV27 with TRBJ2-2; D remains ambiguous. The germline CDR1 and CDR2 sequences are MNHEY and SMNVEV (reference sequence). V lost 0 bases to trimming and J lost 2 bases, with 10 bases between them. The CDR3 is 16 amino acids. CDR3 region: CASSLSIRTNTGELFF. In nucleotides, the CDR3 is TGTGCCAGCAGTTTATCGATAAGGACCAACACCGGGGAGCTGTTTTTT.

The J gene is TRBJ2-1, the V gene TRBV15, with TRBD2 matching 14 bases. V shed 1 base, J shed 6 bases, and the junction held 2 bases outside the gene matches. Germline V CDR1 and CDR2: LNHNV, YYDKDF (reference sequence). The CDR3 is made up of 16 amino acids. The CDR3 nucleotides read TGTGCCACCAGCAGAGGACTAGCGGGAGGGAGCAATGAGCAGTTCTTC. Translation gives CATSRGLAGGSNEQFF.

This clonotype was counted between two and nine times. The J gene is TRBJ2-1, the V gene TRBV5-6; D not certain. V was clipped by 4 bases and J by 9 bases, with 17 bases between them. The germline gives CDR1 SGHDT, CDR2 YYEEEE. The CDR3 is made up of 14 amino acids. CDR3 amino acids: CASSPSPASSEQFF. CDR3 sequence (DNA): TGTGCCAGCAGCCCCTCCCCAGCCTCAAGTGAGCAGTTCTTC. Using reference TRBV5-6 and TRBJ2-1 for the parts outside the CDR3, the full variable domain is DAGVTQSPTHLIKTRGQQVTLRCSPKSGHDTVSWYQQALGQGPQFIFQYYEEEERQRGNFPDRFSGHQFPNYSSELNVNALLLGDSALYLCASSPSPASSEQFFGPGTRLTVL.

The gene calls are TRBV25-1 and TRBJ2-1; TRBD2 matches at 10 bases. The V gene's germline CDR1 is MGHDK and CDR2 SYGVNS. The CDR3 totals 18 residues. Trimming removed 3 bases from V and 0 bases from J; junction bases left unmatched: 8. CDR3 in amino acids: CASSDPSTSGSSYNEQFF. CDR3 DNA: TGTGCCAGCAGTGATCCTTCGACTAGCGGGTCCTCCTACAATGAGCAGTTCTTC.

The rearrangement links TRBV20-1 to TRBJ2-3; weak D call: TRBD1 (6 bases). Trimming stripped 3 bases from V and 3 bases from J, with 19 bases between. The CDR3 has 16 residues. In germline, CDR1 is DFQATT, CDR2 SNEGSKA (reference sequence). CDR3 bases: TGCAGTGCTAGCCCCGGGACACTCGGGTTAACAGATACGCAGTATTTT. Its protein is CSASPGTLGLTDTQYF.

This clonotype was detected ten times or more. The chain couples TRBV20-1 to TRBJ2-1; no firm D call. From germline, CDR1 is DFQATT and CDR2 SNEGSKA (reference sequence). The CDR3 has 11 residues. The ends were cut back, 5 bases at V and 10 bases at J, with 12 bases in the middle. In nucleotides, the CDR3 is TGCAGTGCTGTCCCGACTTGGGAGCAGTTCTTC. It is translated as CSAVPTWEQFF.

The chain links TRBV7-9 to TRBJ1-6; no clear D gene. The V and J ends lost 8 bases and 7 bases respectively, with 9 bases between them. Per the germline V gene, CDR1 is SEHNR and CDR2 is FQNEAQ (reference sequence). This CDR3 contains 12 residues. CDR3 region: CASGPRNSPLHF. The CDR3 nucleotides are TGTGCCAGCGGGCCGAGAAATTCACCCCTCCACTTT.

The CDR3 protein is CSVRTFQQFF. CDR3 nucleotides: TGCAGCGTTCGGACCTTTCAGCAGTTCTTC. This chain uses TRBV29-1 with TRBJ2-1, with D unresolved. Trimming took 5 bases from V and 11 from J, leaving 10 bases between them. CDR3 length: 10 residues. CDR1 and CDR2 from the germline V gene are SQVTM and ANQGSEA.

This clonotype was counted many times. CDR3 sequence reads: CASTQTGTGRTGELFF. CDR3 nucleotide sequence: TGTGCCAGTACTCAGACCGGGACAGGTCGCACCGGGGAGCTGTTTTTT. V usage is TRBV19 and J usage is TRBJ2-2; 8 positions agree with TRBD1. With 7 bases clipped from V and 4 bases from J, the junction kept 11 bases outside the gene matches. CDR3 size: 16 residues. The germline V gene encodes CDR1 LNHDA and CDR2 SQIVND (reference sequence).

This clonotype counts as medium-sized. The chain is built from TRBV3-1 and TRBJ1-1, with D unclear. Trimming left V 1 base short and J 8 bases short, with 8 bases between. Germline loops: CDR1 LGHDT, CDR2 YNNKEL (reference sequence). CDR3 length: 12 residues. The CDR3 region has the DNA TGTGCCAGCAGCCAAGTTCAGCAGGAAGCTTTCTTT. As protein: CASSQVQQEAFF.

This clonotype was detected many times. The chain combines TRBV7-2 with TRBJ1-6; D call uncertain. CDR1 and CDR2 (germline): SGHTA, FQGNSA. There are 12 residues in the CDR3. Trimming cost V 2 bases and J 6 bases, with 2 bases left between them. The CDR3 nucleotides are TGTGCCAGCAGCTTAATTAATTCACCCCTCCACTTT. Translated: CASSLINSPLHF.

A few counts support this clonotype. The genes are TRBV7-2 and TRBJ2-1; the match to TRBD2 covers 9 bases. The CDR3 extends over 15 amino acids. V was clipped by 5 bases and J by 6 bases; unmatched bases: 8. Looked up from germline, CDR1 is SGHTA and CDR2 is FQGNSA. This CDR3 is CASSRGRASSNEQFF. In nucleotides, the CDR3 is TGTGCCAGCAGCCGCGGGAGGGCCAGTTCCAATGAGCAGTTCTTC.

By its share, this clonotype is medium-sized. This rearrangement joins TRBV20-1 to TRBJ2-7, with 11 bases that match TRBD1. This CDR3 is 14 amino acids long. V shed 6 bases and J 3 bases; nucleotides not matched to a gene: 7. Germline CDR1 is DFQATT and CDR2 is SNEGSKA (reference sequence). The CDR3 sequence is CSAQTGTGGYEQYF. DNA for the CDR3: TGCAGTGCCCAAACCGGGACAGGGGGCTACGAGCAGTACTTC.

This clonotype is termed medium-sized. The chain couples TRBV20-1 to TRBJ1-5, with TRBD1 as a possible D gene (5 bases). This CDR3 spans 13 amino acids. Deletions cut 6 bases from V and 0 bases from J, with 9 bases between. The germline CDR1 and CDR2 sequences are DFQATT and SNEGSKA (reference sequence). The CDR3 region has the DNA TGCAGTGCGACAGATTATAGCAATCAGCCCCAGCATTTT. It codes for CSATDYSNQPQHF.

This clonotype was detected a few times. The V call is TRBV4-1, the J call TRBJ2-7, with a tentative D call TRBD1 (6 bases). The CDR3 has 18 amino acids. The germline CDR1 and CDR2 sequences are MGHRA and YSYEKL. V lost 4 bases and J 2 bases, leaving 24 bases between the germline ends. The CDR3 sequence: CASSLLSPQSGGTYEQYF. For the CDR3, the DNA is TGCGCCAGCAGCCTCCTTTCTCCTCAAAGTGGGGGCACCTACGAGCAGTACTTC.

This clonotype showed up just a few times. V usage is TRBV29-1 and J usage is TRBJ2-7, with 8 bases matching TRBD1. The germline CDR1 and CDR2 sequences are SQVTM and ANQGSEA. V dropped 5 bases and J dropped 12; count of bases not matched to a gene: 12. The length of the CDR3 is 12 residues. CDR3 protein: CSVTLTGVGAYF. The CDR3 region has the DNA TGCAGCGTTACCCTGACAGGGGTTGGCGCGTACTTC.

The rearrangement uses TRBV28 and TRBJ1-5; the match to TRBD1 covers 10 bases. Germline CDR1 and CDR2: MDHEN and SYDVKM. The length of the CDR3 is 16 residues. Trimming at V came to 6 bases and at J to 4 bases, leaving 9 bases not matched to a gene. As DNA, the CDR3 is TGTGCCAGCAGCACGCCAGACAGGGGGCTTAATCAGCCCCAGCATTTT. It translates to CASSTPDRGLNQPQHF.

The chain couples TRBV6-6 to TRBJ1-2; D possibly corresponds to TRBD1 (5 bases). Looked up from germline, CDR1 is MNHNY and CDR2 is SVGAGI (reference sequence). This CDR3 comprises 14 residues. The germline V and J ends were trimmed by 2 bases and 8 bases, with 15 bases remaining between them. The DNA for the CDR3 is TGTGCCAGCAGTTACAGTCAGGAAGGGGTGGGCTACACCTTC. Translation: CASSYSQEGVGYTF.

The rearrangement uses TRBV7-2 and TRBJ2-1; D is tentatively TRBD1 or TRBD2 (6 bases each). This CDR3 region has 16 residues. V was pared by 6 bases and J by 0 bases, with 15 bases between. CDR1 and CDR2 (germline): SGHTA, FQGNSA. In DNA, the CDR3 is TGTGCCAGCAGTTTCTGGGGGGCTAGCTCCTACAATGAGCAGTTCTTC. Encoded protein: CASSFWGASSYNEQFF.

This clonotype showed up many times. The chain carries TRBV20-1 and TRBJ1-1, with D perhaps TRBD1 (6 bases). Trimming pared 6 bases from V and 4 bases from J, leaving 15 bases between. The CDR3 is made up of 13 amino acids. CDR1 and CDR2 from the germline V gene are DFQATT and SNEGSKA (reference sequence). The CDR3: CSALAGAGTEAFF. DNA of the CDR3: TGCAGTGCCCTAGCAGGGGCTGGCACTGAAGCTTTCTTT.

V usage is TRBV4-1 and J usage is TRBJ1-1; 8 positions match TRBD1. V lost 6 bases, J lost 7 bases, and 13 bases stayed unmatched. The CDR3 has 15 amino acids. Germline V lookup: CDR1 MGHRA, CDR2 YSYEKL. The CDR3 spells CASSGDRGRVFEAFF. CDR3 in DNA: TGCGCCAGCAGTGGAGACAGGGGACGCGTATTTGAAGCTTTCTTT.

The chain is built from TRBV28 and TRBJ2-6; D is possibly TRBD2 (6 bases). The germline V gene has CDR1 MDHEN and CDR2 SYDVKM. V lost 3 bases to trimming and J lost 2 bases, with 8 bases between them. This CDR3 is built from 15 residues. The CDR3 coding sequence is TGTGCCAGCAGTTTCGGGGGACCTGGGGCCAACGTCCTGACTTTC. It encodes CASSFGGPGANVLTF.